This T cell receptor (beta chain) was retrieved from a study of CD4 T cells in relation to SARS-CoV-2 and coronaviruses. Study context: Controls used an HIV-1 Nef peptide pool or no peptide.

CD4+ T cells from unexposed donors were obtained before the COVID-19 pandemic (2011-2018). Isolation of CD4+ T cells took place after approximately eleven days in culture. Each well had approximately 2 million PBMCs in roughly 5% human AB serum with IL-2. Data came from immunoSEQ multiplex PCR; TCRdb stores just in-frame clones and leaves some out. The sample lists fewer than 20,000 clones, about 82% occurring once. Deletions cut 7 bases from V and 5 bases from J, with 13 bases between. CDR3 length equals 13 residues. Germline loops: CDR1 SGHRS, CDR2 YFSETQ. Worth noting for this clone: Its antigen is currently unknown.

This clonotype was sampled from a human donor in good health. J is TRBJ2-1 and V is TRBV5-1; the D is unclear. The sample was CD4+ T cells from PBMCs, cultured in vitro. CDR3 amino acids: CASGNTANNEQFF. CDR3 coding DNA: TGCGCCAGCGGGAACACGGCTAACAATGAGCAGTTCTTC. The complete variable domain, with remaining parts taken from reference TRBV5-1 and TRBJ2-1, reads KAGVTQTPRYLIKTRGQQVTLSCSPISGHRSVSWYQQTPGQGLQFLFEYFSETQRNKGNFPGRFSGRQFSNSRSEMNVSTLELGDSALYLCASGNTANNEQFFGPGTRLTVL.